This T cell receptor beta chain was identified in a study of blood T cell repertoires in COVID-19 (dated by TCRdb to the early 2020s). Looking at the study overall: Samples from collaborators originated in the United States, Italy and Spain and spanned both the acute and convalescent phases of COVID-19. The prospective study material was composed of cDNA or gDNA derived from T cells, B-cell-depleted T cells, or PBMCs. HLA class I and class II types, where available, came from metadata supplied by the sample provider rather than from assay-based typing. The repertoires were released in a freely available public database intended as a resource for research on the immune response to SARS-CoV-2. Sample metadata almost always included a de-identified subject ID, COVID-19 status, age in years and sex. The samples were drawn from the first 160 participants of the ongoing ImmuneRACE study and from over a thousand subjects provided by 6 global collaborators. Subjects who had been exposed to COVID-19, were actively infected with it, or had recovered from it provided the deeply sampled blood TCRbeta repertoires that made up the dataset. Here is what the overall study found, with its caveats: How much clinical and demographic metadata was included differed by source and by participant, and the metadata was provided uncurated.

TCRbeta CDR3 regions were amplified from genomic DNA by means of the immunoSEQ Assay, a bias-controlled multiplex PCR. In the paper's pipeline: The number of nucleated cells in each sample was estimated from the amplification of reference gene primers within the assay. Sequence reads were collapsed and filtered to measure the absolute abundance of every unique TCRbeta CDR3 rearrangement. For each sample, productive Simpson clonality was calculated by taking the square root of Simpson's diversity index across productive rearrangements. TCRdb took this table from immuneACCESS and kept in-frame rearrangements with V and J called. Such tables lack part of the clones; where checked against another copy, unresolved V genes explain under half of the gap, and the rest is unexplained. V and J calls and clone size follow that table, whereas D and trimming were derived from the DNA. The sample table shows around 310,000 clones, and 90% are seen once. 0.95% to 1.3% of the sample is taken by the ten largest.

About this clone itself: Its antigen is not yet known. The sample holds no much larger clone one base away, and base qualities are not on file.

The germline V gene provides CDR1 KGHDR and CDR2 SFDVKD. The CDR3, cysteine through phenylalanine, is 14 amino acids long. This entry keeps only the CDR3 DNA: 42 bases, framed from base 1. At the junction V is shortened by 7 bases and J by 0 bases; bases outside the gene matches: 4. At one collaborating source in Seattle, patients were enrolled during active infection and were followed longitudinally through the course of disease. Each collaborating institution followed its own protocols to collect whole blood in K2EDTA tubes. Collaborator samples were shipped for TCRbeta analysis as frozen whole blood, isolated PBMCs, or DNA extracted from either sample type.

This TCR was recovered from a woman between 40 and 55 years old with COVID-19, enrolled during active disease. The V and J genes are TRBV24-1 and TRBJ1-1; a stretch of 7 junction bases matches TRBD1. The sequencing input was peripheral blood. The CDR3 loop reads CATRKGQLNTEAFF. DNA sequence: TGTGCCACCAGGAAGGGACAGTTGAACACTGAAGCTTTCTTT.